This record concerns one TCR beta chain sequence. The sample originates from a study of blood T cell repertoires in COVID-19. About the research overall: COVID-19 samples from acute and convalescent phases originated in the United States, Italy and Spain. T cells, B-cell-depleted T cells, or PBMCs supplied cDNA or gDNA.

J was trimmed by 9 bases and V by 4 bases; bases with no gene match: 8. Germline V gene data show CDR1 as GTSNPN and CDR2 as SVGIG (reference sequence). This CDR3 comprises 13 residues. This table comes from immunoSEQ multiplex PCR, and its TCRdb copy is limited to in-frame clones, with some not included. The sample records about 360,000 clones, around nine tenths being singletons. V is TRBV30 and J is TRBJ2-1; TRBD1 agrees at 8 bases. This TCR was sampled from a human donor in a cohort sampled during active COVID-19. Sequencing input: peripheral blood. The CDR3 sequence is CAWTVDRDSEQFF. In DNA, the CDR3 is TGTGCCTGGACGGTGGACAGGGATAGTGAGCAGTTCTTC.